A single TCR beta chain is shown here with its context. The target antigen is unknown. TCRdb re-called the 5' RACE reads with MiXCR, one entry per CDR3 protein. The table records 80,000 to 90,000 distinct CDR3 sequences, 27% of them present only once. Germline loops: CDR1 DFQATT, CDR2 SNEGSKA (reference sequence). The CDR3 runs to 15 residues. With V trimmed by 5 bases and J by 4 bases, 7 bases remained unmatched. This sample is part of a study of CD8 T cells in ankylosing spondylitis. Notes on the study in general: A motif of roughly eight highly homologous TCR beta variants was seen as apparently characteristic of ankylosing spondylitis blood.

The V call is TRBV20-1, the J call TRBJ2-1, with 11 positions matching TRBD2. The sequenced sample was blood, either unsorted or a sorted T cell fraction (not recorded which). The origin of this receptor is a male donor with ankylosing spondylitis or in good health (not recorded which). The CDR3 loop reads CSAGYGTSGYNEQFF. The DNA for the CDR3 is TGCAGTGCTGGATACGGGACTAGCGGTTACAATGAGCAGTTCTTC.